These T cell receptor beta chains were read from a single sample in a study of CDR3 diversity in severe acne. One entry per CDR3 protein, called by TCRdb with MiXCR from the PCR reads. The data hold tens of thousands of distinct CDR3 sequences, with under 65% observed a single time. Sequencing input: blood. These receptors all come from a male donor in good health, without acne. CDR3s include the opening cysteine and the closing phenylalanine or tryptophan. Each record gives: V gene, D gene, clone size, J gene, CDR3 protein, CDR3 DNA. D genes are given only for firm matches. For some rows the clone size is stated as once, few or many, or as a class when expanded; others skip it.

TRBV5-4	NA	NA	TRBJ2-7	CASSLEGRGSVQYF	TGTGCCAGCAGCTTAGAGGGGCGGGGAAGCGTGCAGTACTTC
TRBV2	NA	NA	TRBJ2-2	CASSERGTGELFF	TGTGCCAGCAGTGAAAGGGGCACCGGGGAGCTGTTTTTT
TRBV11-2	TRBD1	NA	TRBJ2-2	CASSLGQGARTGELFF	TGTGCCAGCAGCTTGGGACAGGGGGCGAGGACCGGGGAGCTGTTTTTT
TRBV7-2	NA	NA	TRBJ2-3	CASSPGGGGPDTQYF	TGTGCCAGCAGCCCTGGGGGGGGGGGCCCAGATACGCAGTATTTT
TRBV12-3/TRBV12-4	NA	few	TRBJ1-2	CASTLVQGVGGYTF	TGTGCCAGCACCCTGGTGCAGGGAGTTGGAGGCTACACCTTC
TRBV9	NA	NA	TRBJ2-1	CASSAAREQFF	TGTGCCAGCAGCGCAGCGCGTGAGCAGTTCTTC
TRBV10-3	NA	NA	TRBJ1-4	CAISGYRTDAWEKLFF	TGTGCCATCAGTGGCTACCGGACGGACGCTTGGGAAAAACTGTTTTTT
TRBV29-1	NA	NA	TRBJ1-5	CSVEQGWNQPQHF	TGCAGCGTTGAGCAGGGTTGGAATCAGCCCCAGCATTTT
TRBV7-9	NA	NA	TRBJ1-2	CASTRNYGYTF	TGTGCCAGCACCCGTAACTATGGCTACACCTTC
TRBV9	TRBD1	NA	TRBJ2-3	CASSRQGNSYNEQYF	TGTGCCAGCAGCAGACAGGGGAACTCCTACAATGAGCAGTATTTT
TRBV7-8	TRBD2	NA	TRBJ2-5	CASSLARTSGGRETQYF	TGTGCCAGCAGCTTAGCTAGGACTAGCGGCGGCAGAGAGACCCAGTACTTC
TRBV7-8	TRBD1	NA	TRBJ1-2	CASSSRTGEGYTF	TGTGCCAGCAGCTCGCGGACAGGGGAGGGCTACACCTTC
TRBV19	NA	medium-sized	TRBJ2-7	CASSIVGQGDDEQYF	TGTGCCAGTAGTATCGTTGGTCAGGGTGACGACGAGCAGTACTTC
TRBV4-1	TRBD1	once	TRBJ1-1	CASSLGQGYTEAFF	TGCGCCAGCAGCCTAGGACAGGGGTACACTGAAGCTTTCTTT
TRBV20-1	NA	NA	TRBJ2-7	CSAGTPPYEQYF	TGCAGTGCCGGGACTCCCCCCTACGAGCAGTACTTC
TRBV19	NA	NA	TRBJ1-2	CASTPPAGRNGYTF	TGTGCCAGTACCCCCCCTGCAGGGAGGAATGGCTACACCTTC
TRBV5-4	TRBD2	NA	TRBJ2-1	CASSLGRTAGERGQFF	TGTGCCAGCAGCTTAGGTCGGACAGCGGGGGAAAGGGGGCAGTTCTTC
TRBV10-3	NA	NA	TRBJ2-5	CAVQGPETQYF	TGTGCCGTACAGGGTCCTGAGACCCAGTACTTC
TRBV28	NA	many	TRBJ2-7	CASSQQGEPAYEQYF	TGTGCCAGCAGCCAACAGGGAGAACCCGCCTACGAGCAGTACTTC
TRBV29-1	NA	NA	TRBJ1-2	CSVLGPGNTF	TGCAGCGTGTTAGGCCCTGGAAACACCTTC
TRBV20-1	TRBD1	NA	TRBJ2-7	CSAFRDRTYEQYF	TGCAGTGCCTTTCGGGACAGAACCTACGAGCAGTACTTC
TRBV20-1	NA	NA	TRBJ2-5	CSARDETQYF	TGCAGTGCTAGAGATGAGACCCAGTACTTC
TRBV24-1	NA	NA	TRBJ2-7	CATSASGSSSYEQYF	TGTGCCACCAGCGCCTCAGGATCGAGCTCCTACGAGCAGTACTTC
TRBV6-1	TRBD1	few	TRBJ1-5	CASSEGQGGSEPQHF	TGTGCCAGCAGTGAAGGTCAGGGGGGTTCCGAGCCCCAGCATTTT
TRBV7-9	TRBD1	NA	TRBJ1-4	CASSPGTGDEKLFF	TGTGCCAGCAGCCCCGGGACAGGGGATGAAAAACTGTTTTTT
TRBV10-3	NA	NA	TRBJ2-5	CAISDRVSGQETQYF	TGTGCCATCAGTGATCGTGTAAGCGGCCAAGAGACCCAGTACTTC
TRBV24-1	NA	NA	TRBJ2-7	CASSLSDGDYEQYF	TGTGCCAGCAGCCTATCCGACGGGGACTACGAGCAGTACTTC
TRBV3-1	NA	NA	TRBJ1-1	CSSSQDSRRWDTEAFF	TGTTCCAGCAGCCAAGATTCAAGGAGATGGGACACTGAAGCTTTCTTT
TRBV9	NA	many	TRBJ2-1	CASSVGLAHLSEQFF	TGTGCCAGCAGCGTAGGGTTAGCTCATCTGTCTGAGCAGTTCTTC
TRBV7-9	TRBD2	medium-sized	TRBJ2-7	CASSLVAGVHEQYF	TGTGCCAGCAGCTTAGTAGCGGGAGTTCACGAGCAGTACTTC
TRBV5-5	NA	NA	TRBJ1-5	CASSWRDGNQPQHF	TGTGCCAGCAGTTGGAGGGACGGCAATCAGCCCCAGCATTTT
TRBV7-2	NA	few	TRBJ1-5	CASSPQANQPQHF	TGTGCCAGCAGCCCTCAAGCTAATCAGCCCCAGCATTTT
TRBV10-3	NA	NA	TRBJ2-5	CASVIQTVYQETQYF	TGTGCCAGCGTTATTCAGACTGTGTACCAAGAGACCCAGTACTTC
TRBV5-6	TRBD1	NA	TRBJ2-1	CASSFGDRSSYNEQFF	TGTGCCAGCAGCTTTGGGGACAGGAGCTCCTACAATGAGCAGTTCTTC
TRBV6-5	TRBD2	many	TRBJ2-5	CASSYRTSGFQETQYF	TGTGCCAGCAGTTATAGGACTAGCGGTTTCCAAGAGACCCAGTACTTC
TRBV2	NA	many	TRBJ2-7	CASSVFVLYEQYF	TGTGCCAGCAGTGTCTTCGTCCTCTACGAGCAGTACTTC
TRBV10-3	TRBD1	NA	TRBJ2-5	CAISETGVETQYF	TGTGCCATCAGCGAGACAGGGGTTGAGACCCAGTACTTC
TRBV9	NA	NA	TRBJ2-2	CASSVTMSGELFF	TGTGCCAGCAGCGTCACCATGTCCGGGGAGCTGTTTTTT
TRBV14	TRBD1	many	TRBJ1-1	CASSQDTPVLRGRELVMNTEAFF	TGTGCCAGCAGCCAAGATACGCCCGTCCTCAGGGGGCGCGAGTTGGTAATGAACACTGAAGCTTTCTTT
TRBV20-1	NA	NA	TRBJ2-3	CSARVADHNEQYF	TGCAGTGCTAGAGTAGCGGATCACAATGAGCAGTATTTT
TRBV19	TRBD1	NA	TRBJ2-5	CASSVTGTGDRETQYF	TGTGCCAGTAGTGTAACCGGGACAGGGGATCGAGAGACCCAGTACTTC
TRBV7-9	TRBD2	NA	TRBJ2-5	CASSHKGAGQETQYF	TGTGCCAGCAGCCATAAAGGAGCGGGACAAGAGACCCAGTACTTC
TRBV10-2	NA	many	TRBJ1-2	CASSETTGWSYGYTF	TGCGCCAGCAGTGAAACGACAGGATGGAGCTATGGCTACACCTTC
TRBV5-1	TRBD1	many	TRBJ1-2	CASSLVGDSKVYTF	TGCGCCAGCAGCTTGGTCGGGGACAGCAAAGTCTACACCTTC
TRBV29-1	NA	NA	TRBJ1-2	CSVDIWANYGYTF	TGCAGCGTTGATATTTGGGCTAACTATGGCTACACCTTC
TRBV29-1	NA	many	TRBJ2-1	CSVATPYNEQFF	TGCAGCGTTGCAACGCCCTACAATGAGCAGTTCTTC
TRBV19	NA	few	TRBJ1-5	CASSIDPEQPQHF	TGTGCCAGTAGTATAGACCCGGAACAGCCCCAGCATTTT
TRBV6-1	TRBD1	few	TRBJ2-6	CASSGQGSSGANVLTF	TGTGCCAGCAGTGGACAGGGGAGCTCTGGGGCCAACGTCCTGACTTTC
TRBV4-2	NA	few	TRBJ1-2	CASSQEPGYGYTF	TGTGCCAGCAGCCAAGAGCCAGGGTATGGCTACACCTTC